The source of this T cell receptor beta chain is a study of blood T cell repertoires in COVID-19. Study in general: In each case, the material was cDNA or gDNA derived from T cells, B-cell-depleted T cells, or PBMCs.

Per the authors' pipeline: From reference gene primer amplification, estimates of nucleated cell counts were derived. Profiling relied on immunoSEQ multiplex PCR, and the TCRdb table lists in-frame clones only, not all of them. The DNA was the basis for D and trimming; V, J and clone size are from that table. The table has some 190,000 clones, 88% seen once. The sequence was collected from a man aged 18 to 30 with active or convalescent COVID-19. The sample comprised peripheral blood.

Written as DNA, the CDR3 is TGTGCCAGCAGGAACCTAGGGAGAGCCACTGAAGCTTTCTTT. Protein product: CASRNLGRATEAFF. The chain joins TRBV6-5 to TRBJ1-1; the D is unclear. V was pared by 6 bases and J by 4 bases, with 15 bases between. The CDR3 covers 14 residues. The germline CDR1 and CDR2 sequences are MNHEY and SVGAGI.